Given below is one T cell receptor (beta chain) in context. Its antigen has not been determined. One base away there is no much larger clone; base qualities are not given. The data derive from a study of blood T cell repertoires in COVID-19 (dated by TCRdb to 2018 to 2021). Concerning the study at large: The collaborator samples originated in the United States, Italy and Spain and spanned the acute and convalescent phases of COVID-19. The prospective study material was composed of cDNA or gDNA derived from T cells, B-cell-depleted T cells, or PBMCs. Deeply sampled blood TCRbeta repertoires from subjects exposed to, actively infected with, or recovered from COVID-19 were included in the dataset. A freely available public database, intended as a resource for researchers studying the immune response to SARS-CoV-2, is where the repertoires were released. The samples were drawn from two sources: the first 160 participants of the ongoing ImmuneRACE study, and 1,200 or so subjects contributed by 6 global collaborators. A de-identified subject ID, COVID-19 status, age in years and sex were almost always included in the sample metadata. Where HLA class I and class II types were available, the types were taken from metadata supplied by the sample provider, not from assay-based typing.

Trimmed from V: 6 bases; trimmed from J: 5 bases; junction bases lacking a gene match: 7. Reading from cysteine to phenylalanine, the CDR3 counts 14 amino acids. The read is trimmed to its CDR3 DNA, 42 bases read in frame from base 1. The germline V gene gives CDR1 as SNHLY and CDR2 as FYNNEI. Each collaborating institution followed its own protocols to collect whole blood in K2EDTA tubes. Collaborator samples were shipped for TCRbeta analysis as frozen whole blood, isolated PBMCs, or DNA extracted from either sample type. Findings and caveats that apply to the study as a whole: Clinical and demographic metadata were provided uncurated, with the amount varying by source and participant.

The immunoSEQ Assay, a bias-controlled multiplex PCR, was used to amplify TCRbeta CDR3 regions from genomic DNA. The paper's data handling went like this. Nucleated cell counts per sample were estimated from amplification of reference gene primers within the assay. To quantify the absolute abundance of each unique TCRbeta CDR3 rearrangement, sequence reads were collapsed and filtered. For each sample, productive Simpson clonality was calculated as the square root of Simpson's diversity index over productive rearrangements. This immuneACCESS table, as held by TCRdb, lists in-frame sequences with V and J called but not all clones. Of the missing ones, under half trace to an unresolved V gene in checked studies; the others have no known cause. That table supplies the V and J calls and clone size; D and trimming were determined from the DNA. This sample has tens of thousands of clones in its table, and around nine tenths of those were observed once. Under 4.5% of the sample is held by the ten biggest clonotypes.

The V and J genes are TRBV2 and TRBJ2-4; 7 bases in the middle match TRBD2. The TCR originated in a human donor in a cohort sampled during active COVID-19. Sequencing input: peripheral blood. For the CDR3, the sequence is CASRGRELENIQYF. The sequenced DNA: TGTGCCAGCAGGGGGCGGGAGTTGGAAAACATTCAGTACTTC.